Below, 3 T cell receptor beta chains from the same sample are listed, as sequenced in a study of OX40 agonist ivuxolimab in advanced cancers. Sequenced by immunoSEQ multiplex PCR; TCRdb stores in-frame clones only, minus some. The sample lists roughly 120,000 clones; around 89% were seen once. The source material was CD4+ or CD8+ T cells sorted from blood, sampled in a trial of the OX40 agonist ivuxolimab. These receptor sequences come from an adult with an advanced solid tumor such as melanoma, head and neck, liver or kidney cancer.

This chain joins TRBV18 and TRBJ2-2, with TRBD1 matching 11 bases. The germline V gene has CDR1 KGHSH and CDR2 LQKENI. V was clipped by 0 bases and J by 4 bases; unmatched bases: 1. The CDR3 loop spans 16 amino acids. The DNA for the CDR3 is TGTGCCAGCTCACCACCGGGACAGGGGGGCACCGGGGAGCTGTTTTTT. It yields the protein CASSPPGQGGTGELFF. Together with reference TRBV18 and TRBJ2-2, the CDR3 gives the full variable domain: NAGVMQNPRHLVRRRGQEARLRCSPMKGHSHVYWYRQLPEEGLKFMVYLQKENIIDESGMPKERFSAEFPKEGPSILRIQQVVRGDSAAYFCASSPPGQGGTGELFFGEGSRLTVL.

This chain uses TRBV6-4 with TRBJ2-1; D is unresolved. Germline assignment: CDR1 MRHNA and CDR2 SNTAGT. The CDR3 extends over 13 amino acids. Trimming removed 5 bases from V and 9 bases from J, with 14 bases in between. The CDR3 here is CASSWLGIGEQFF. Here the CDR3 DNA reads TGTGCCAGCAGTTGGTTGGGGATAGGTGAGCAGTTCTTC.

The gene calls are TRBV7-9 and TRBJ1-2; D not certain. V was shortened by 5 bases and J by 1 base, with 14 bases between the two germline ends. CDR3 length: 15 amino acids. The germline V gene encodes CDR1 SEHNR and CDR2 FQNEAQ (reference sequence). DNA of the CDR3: TGTGCCAGCAGCCCGATACAGACCCTTAACTATGGCTACACCTTC. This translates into CASSPIQTLNYGYTF.